These 24 T cell receptor beta chains were sequenced from one sample in a study of cytomegalovirus exposure and HLA in healthy donors. The PCR made use of 60 Vbeta and 13 Jbeta primers. Using immunoSEQ multiplex PCR, the repertoire was profiled, and TCRdb retains in-frame clones only, with some absent. Reported are some 160,000 clones; the ten largest clones contain 2.1%. Sequenced sample: PBMCs. The receptors shown here come from a man aged 25-45 years in good health and CMV-seronegative.

The V gene is TRBV7-2, the J gene TRBJ2-2, with D tentatively TRBD1 (5 bases). The CDR3 contains 14 residues. The germline V and J ends were trimmed by 4 bases and 7 bases, with 13 bases remaining between them. In germline, CDR1 is SGHTA, CDR2 FQGNSA. CDR3 in amino acids: CASSSGLQLGELFF. CDR3 sequence (DNA): TGTGCCAGCAGCTCAGGGCTACAGCTCGGGGAGCTGTTTTTT.

CDR3 sequence: CASSVGRGNTEAFF. The CDR3 DNA is TGCGCCAGCAGCGTAGGACGGGGGAACACTGAAGCTTTCTTT. This chain links TRBV5-1 with TRBJ1-1, with no clear D. The CDR3 has 14 amino acids. Germline loops: CDR1 SGHRS, CDR2 YFSETQ. Trimming shortened V by 4 bases and J by 1 base, and 11 bases separated the two germline ends.

CDR3 amino acids: CASSPGGNEQFF. CDR3 nucleotide sequence: TGTGCCAGCAGCCCCGGGGGGAATGAGCAGTTCTTC. The rearrangement links TRBV7-3 to TRBJ2-1; TRBD2 matches 7 bases. Trimming removed 5 bases from V and 7 bases from J; junction bases left unmatched: 2. There are 12 residues in the CDR3. The germline gives CDR1 SGHTA, CDR2 FQGTGA.

The chain carries TRBV14 and TRBJ1-2; a possible D gene is TRBD1 (5 bases). Per the germline V gene, CDR1 is SGHDN and CDR2 is FVKESK. V lost 2 bases, J lost 6 bases, and 10 bases lay in between. The CDR3 contains 13 residues. The CDR3 DNA reads as TGTGCCAGCAGCCAACCAGGGTTTCATGGCTACACCTTC. It codes for CASSQPGFHGYTF.

The chain carries TRBV18 and TRBJ1-1; TRBD1 aligns across 8 bases. The CDR3 covers 14 residues. CDR1 and CDR2 (germline): KGHSH, LQKENI. J was trimmed by 1 base and V by 6 bases; bases with no gene match: 4. In nucleotides, the CDR3 is TGTGCCAGCTCCGGGACAGGAACGAACACTGAAGCTTTCTTT. Protein product: CASSGTGTNTEAFF.

The chain joins TRBV5-1 to TRBJ1-1; 9 bases line up with TRBD1. This CDR3 spans 15 amino acids. Germline V gives CDR1 SGHRS, CDR2 YFSETQ. The junction had 9 bases not matched to a gene; V was cut back by 5 bases and J by 4 bases. This CDR3 reads CASSPTGGWGTEAFF. The DNA of the CDR3 is TGCGCCAGCAGTCCCACAGGGGGCTGGGGCACTGAAGCTTTCTTT.

The rearrangement links TRBV19 to TRBJ1-1; possible D gene TRBD1, 5 bases. Germline CDR1 is LNHDA and CDR2 is SQIVND (reference sequence). The V end was cut by 2 bases, the J end by 8 bases, with 15 bases between. The CDR3 loop spans 14 amino acids. Written as DNA, the CDR3 is TGTGCCAGTAGTATAATAGGTGGAGGGGCCGAAGCTTTCTTT. Translating it yields CASSIIGGGAEAFF.

The chain recombines TRBV18 with TRBJ1-1, with TRBD1 matching over 8 bases. Germline V gene lookup returns CDR1 KGHSH and CDR2 LQKENI. This CDR3 is 16 amino acids long. J gave up 1 base and V 5 bases, and 9 bases lay outside the gene matches. In DNA form, the CDR3 reads TGTGCCAGCTCATCCCTCTCCGGGACAGGGAACACTGAAGCTTTCTTT. It translates to CASSSLSGTGNTEAFF.

V is TRBV7-3 and J is TRBJ1-1; 11 nucleotides line up with TRBD1. Germline CDR1 SGHTA, CDR2 FQGTGA. The CDR3 sequence is 13 residues long. The junction had 0 bases not matched to a gene; V was cut back by 1 base and J by 8 bases. In nucleotides, the CDR3 is TGTGCCAGCAGCTTAAGGGACAGGGGGGAAGCTTTCTTT. This gives the protein CASSLRDRGEAFF.

The chain is built from TRBV11-3 and TRBJ1-1; 8 bases line up with TRBD1. Per the germline V gene, CDR1 is SGHNT and CDR2 is YENEEA. J gave up 4 bases and V 2 bases, and 3 bases lay outside the gene matches. The CDR3 runs 14 residues. The CDR3 DNA reads TGTGCCAGCAGCTTACAGGGGGCATCCACTGAAGCTTTCTTT. Encoded protein: CASSLQGASTEAFF.

The J gene is TRBJ1-4, the V gene TRBV6-5; maybe TRBD1 (6 bases). The V end was cut by 6 bases, the J end by 3 bases, with 11 bases between. In germline, CDR1 is MNHEY, CDR2 SVGAGI. The CDR3 runs to 14 residues. CDR3 sequence reads: CASSSGVANEKLFF. The DNA of the CDR3 is TGTGCCAGCAGCTCAGGGGTGGCTAATGAAAAACTGTTTTTT.

J is TRBJ2-1 and V is TRBV2; maybe TRBD1 (6 bases). The CDR3 consists of 16 residues. V shed 2 bases and J shed 8 bases, with 19 bases lying between them. The germline CDR1 and CDR2 sequences are SNHLY and FYNNEI. The CDR3 bases are TGTGCCAGCAGTGAAAATTTAGGTTTGGGGGCCGATGAGCAGTTCTTC. The encoded protein is CASSENLGLGADEQFF. The complete variable domain, with remaining parts taken from reference TRBV2 and TRBJ2-1, reads EPEVTQTPSHQVTQMGQEVILRCVPISNHLYFYWYRQILGQKVEFLVSFYNNEISEKSEIFDDQFSVERPDGSNFTLKIRSTKLEDSAMYFCASSENLGLGADEQFFGPGTRLTVL.

This chain uses TRBV6-1 with TRBJ1-1; D is ambiguous. Per germline, CDR1 MNHNS and CDR2 SASEGT. V lost 1 base and J 4 bases, leaving 7 bases between the germline ends. CDR3 size: 13 residues. The CDR3 sequence is CASSEDSFTEAFF. The CDR3 region has the DNA TGTGCCAGCAGTGAAGACAGTTTCACTGAAGCTTTCTTT.

V usage is TRBV14 and J usage is TRBJ2-1; possible D gene TRBD1, 6 bases. This CDR3 is 18 amino acids long. CDR1 is SGHDN, CDR2 FVKESK, per germline. V shed 1 base and J shed 0 bases, with 16 bases lying between them. The CDR3: CASSQAPFRQVSYNEQFF. DNA for the CDR3: TGTGCCAGCAGCCAAGCCCCATTTAGACAGGTCTCCTACAATGAGCAGTTCTTC.

The rearrangement links TRBV28 to TRBJ1-5; TRBD1 matches at 7 bases. This CDR3 comprises 15 residues. Germline CDR1 reads MDHEN; CDR2 reads SYDVKM. The ends lost 0 bases at V and 2 bases at J; junction bases unmatched: 1. The DNA of the CDR3 is TGTGCCAGCAGTTTATGGGGACAGCGCAATCAGCCCCAGCATTTT. This encodes CASSLWGQRNQPQHF. The whole variable domain, filled in from reference TRBV28 and TRBJ1-5, reads DVKVTQSSRYLVKRTGEKVFLECVQDMDHENMFWYRQDPGLGLRLIYFSYDVKMKEKGDIPEGYSVSREKKERFSLILESASTNQTSMYLCASSLWGQRNQPQHFGDGTRLSIL.

To note about this clone: The sample carries other DNA sequences with the same CDR3. The CDR3 reads CASSPRTGNTEAFF. CDR3 sequence (DNA): TGCGCCAGCAGCCCAAGGACAGGGAACACTGAAGCTTTCTTT. The V call is TRBV5-1, the J call TRBJ1-1; 7 bases fit TRBD1. Unmatched junction bases numbered 4, after V lost 4 bases and J lost 1 base. CDR1 is SGHRS and CDR2 is YFSETQ in the germline V gene. The CDR3 contains 14 residues.

CDR3 sequence (DNA): TGTGCCAGCAGTGAATGGATCGGGGGCTACACCTTC. Its translation is CASSEWIGGYTF. V is TRBV6-1 and J is TRBJ1-2, with no clear D. The CDR3 has 12 amino acids. Germline V lookup: CDR1 MNHNS, CDR2 SASEGT. Trimming shortened V by 2 bases and J by 8 bases, and 9 bases separated the two germline ends.

V gene TRBV5-4 combines with J gene TRBJ2-5; 8 bases are shared with TRBD2. Germline V gene data show CDR1 as SGHNT and CDR2 as YYREEE (reference sequence). The CDR3 has 16 residues. The J segment lost 5 bases and the V segment lost 4 bases, leaving 13 bases of the junction unmatched. The DNA of the CDR3 is TGTGCCAGCAGCCAGGCGATGGCGGGAGGAGGGGAGACCCAGTACTTC. Translating it yields CASSQAMAGGGETQYF.

The V gene is TRBV9, the J gene TRBJ1-2, with 7 bases aligning to TRBD1. From germline, CDR1 is SGDLS and CDR2 YYNGEE. J gave up 8 bases and V 0 bases, and 10 bases lay outside the gene matches. The CDR3 has 15 amino acids. The CDR3: CASSVAPQGQQGYTF. The CDR3 region has the DNA TGTGCCAGCAGCGTAGCACCACAGGGGCAGCAGGGCTACACCTTC. Full variable domain (outside the CDR3, taken from reference TRBV9 and TRBJ1-2): DSGVTQTPKHLITATGQRVTLRCSPRSGDLSVYWYQQSLDQGLQFLIQYYNGEERAKGNILERFSAQQFPDLHSELNLSSLELGDSALYFCASSVAPQGQQGYTFGSGTRLTVV.

The J gene is TRBJ1-2, the V gene TRBV5-5; D is undetermined. V was cut by 4 bases and J by 4 bases, with 8 bases left in between. This CDR3 is built from 12 residues. Germline V gene data show CDR1 as SGHKS and CDR2 as YYEKEE (reference sequence). The CDR3 DNA is TGTGCCAGCAGCGTAAACTCCTATGGCTACACCTTC. Translated, it gives CASSVNSYGYTF.

The V and J genes are TRBV7-2 and TRBJ2-7, with 8 bases that match TRBD1. The CDR3 contains 15 residues. Germline CDR1 SGHTA, CDR2 FQGNSA. Trimming at V came to 1 base and at J to 4 bases, leaving 6 bases not matched to a gene. The CDR3, as DNA: TGTGCCAGCAGCTTAGTCGCAGGGGGCGAATACGAGCAGTACTTC. Amino acids: CASSLVAGGEYEQYF. The variable domain in full, with the rest retrieved from reference TRBV7-2 and TRBJ2-7, is GAGVSQSPSNKVTEKGKDVELRCDPISGHTALYWYRQSLGQGLEFLIYFQGNSAPDKSGLPSDRFSAERTGGSVSTLTIQRTQQEDSAVYLCASSLVAGGEYEQYFGPGTRLTVT.

CDR3 region: CASSRDRGRGYTF. The CDR3 coding sequence is TGTGCCAGTAGTAGGGACAGGGGGAGAGGCTACACCTTC. This rearrangement joins TRBV19 to TRBJ1-2; TRBD1 matches 11 bases. The length of the CDR3 is 13 residues. J gave up 8 bases and V 4 bases, and 3 bases lay outside the gene matches. In germline, CDR1 is LNHDA, CDR2 SQIVND (reference sequence).

This chain joins TRBV18 and TRBJ2-5; 8 bases fit TRBD1. The trim removed 6 bases at V and 4 bases at J, leaving 7 bases unmatched. The V gene's germline CDR1 is KGHSH and CDR2 LQKENI. This CDR3 region has 14 residues. The CDR3, as DNA: TGTGCCAGCTCGAGGCAGGGGGCTGGAGAGACCCAGTACTTC. It translates to CASSRQGAGETQYF.

The J gene is TRBJ2-7, the V gene TRBV7-3; 7 nucleotides agree with TRBD2. The CDR3 extends over 16 amino acids. V dropped 1 base and J dropped 2; count of bases not matched to a gene: 8. CDR1 and CDR2 (germline): SGHTA, FQGTGA. CDR3 DNA: TGTGCCAGCAGCTTAATCGGGTCTGGGACTACCTACGAGCAGTACTTC. This gives the protein CASSLIGSGTTYEQYF.